The rows below give T cell receptor beta chains drawn from one sample of a study of type 1 regulatory T cells. TCRdb reanalysed the reads using MiXCR and keeps one entry per CDR3 protein. The table lists more than 60,000 distinct CDR3 sequences, less than 70% of them singletons. For these receptors, no antigen is known. Material for sequencing was cultured non-Tr1 T cells, either the whole culture or a sorted T cell fraction (not recorded which). Receptor source: a human donor in good health. The CDR3 runs from the conserved cysteine through the conserved F or W. D genes are given only for firm matches. The size of a clone is reported for some rows only, either as once, few or many, or as a class for expanded clones.

J | D | size | V | DNA | CDR3
TRBJ2-7 | . | . | TRBV28 | TGTGCCAGCAGATCAACTTACGAGCAGTACTTC | CASRSTYEQYF
TRBJ2-3 | TRBD1 | . | TRBV11-2 | TGTGCCAGCAGCTTGGACAGGCAAACAGATACGCAGTATTTT | CASSLDRQTDTQYF
TRBJ2-7 | . | . | TRBV5-1 | TGCGCCAGCAGCACCGGGACGGTAAGCTCCTACGAGCAGTACTTC | CASSTGTVSSYEQYF
TRBJ2-4 | . | few | TRBV19 | TGTGCCAGTAGTTCCCGGACGGTAGCCAAAAACATTCAGTACTTC | CASSSRTVAKNIQYF
TRBJ2-2 | . | few | TRBV4-3 | TGCGCCAGCAGCCAAGGGCGCGGCAGAACCGGCACCGGGGAGCTGTTTTTT | CASSQGRGRTGTGELFF
TRBJ2-5 | . | . | TRBV18 | TGTGCCAGCTCACCACCGATAGTCTCGGGGCGCGGGGAGACCCAGTACTTC | CASSPPIVSGRGETQYF
TRBJ2-7 | . | . | TRBV3-1 | TGTGCCAGCAGCCATGACCTTCACGAGCAGTACTTC | CASSHDLHEQYF
TRBJ2-2 | TRBD2 | . | TRBV7-2 | TGTGCCAGCAGCTTGGGTAGCGGGCTTTTTACCGAGGAGCTGTTTTTT | CASSLGSGLFTEELFF
TRBJ1-1 | . | once | TRBV4-1 | TGCGCCAGCAGCCAAGTTTCGGTGAACACTGAAGCTTTCTTT | CASSQVSVNTEAFF
TRBJ2-5 | TRBD1 | . | TRBV20-1 | TGCAGTGCCGGGGACAGGGCCCAAGAGACCCAGTACTTC | CSAGDRAQETQYF
TRBJ2-5 | . | . | TRBV7-9 | TGTGCCAGCAGCTTAGCGCCCGGCAGGGAGGAGACCCAGTACTTC | CASSLAPGREETQYF
TRBJ2-1 | TRBD1 | once | TRBV5-6 | TGTGCCAGCAGCTTGAGGGGACAGGTGTACAATGAGCAGTTCTTC | CASSLRGQVYNEQFF
TRBJ1-2 | . | . | TRBV27 | TGTGCCAGCAGTTTTGGTTTTAGGGAACGAAATGGCTACACCTTC | CASSFGFRERNGYTF
TRBJ2-7 | . | . | TRBV11-2 | TGTGCCAGCAGCTTAGATATAGGCACCCTTTACGAGCAGTACTTC | CASSLDIGTLYEQYF
TRBJ2-5 | TRBD2 | . | TRBV6-2/TRBV6-3 | TGTGCCAGCAGTTTAGTTCGGGGGGGGACCCAGTACTTC | CASSLVRGGTQYF
TRBJ1-3 | TRBD1 | . | TRBV9 | TGTGCCAGCAGCGTAACGGGGACAGGGCTCGGAAACACCATATATTTT | CASSVTGTGLGNTIYF
TRBJ2-2 | TRBD2 | few | TRBV27 | TGTGCCAGCAGTCTCCGCCTCACTAGCGGGAACACCGGGGAGCTGTTTTTT | CASSLRLTSGNTGELFF
TRBJ2-1 | TRBD2 | . | TRBV20-1 | TGCAGTGCCCCGGGGGCTAGCGGGAGTAATGAGCAGTTCTTC | CSAPGASGSNEQFF
TRBJ1-5 | . | . | TRBV7-9 | TGTGCCAGCAGCACAAGGGACACAGATCAGCCCCAGCATTTT | CASSTRDTDQPQHF
TRBJ2-1 | TRBD2 | . | TRBV7-2 | TGTGCCAGCAGCGGACTAACCGGGACTAGCGGGCGCCTGAGCTCCTACAATGAGCAGTTCTTC | CASSGLTGTSGRLSSYNEQFF
TRBJ1-1 | . | few | TRBV7-2 | TGTGCCAGCAGCTTCAGGGTGGGGACTGAAGCTTTCTTT | CASSFRVGTEAFF
TRBJ1-1 | . | . | TRBV29-1 | TGCAGCGTTTCCAGGGGTGGTACTGAAGCTTTCTTT | CSVSRGGTEAFF
TRBJ2-7 | TRBD2 | few | TRBV29-1 | TGCAGCGCCCGGACTAGCGGGAACTACGAGCAGTACTTC | CSARTSGNYEQYF
TRBJ1-1 | . | . | TRBV12-3/TRBV12-4 | TGTGCCAGCAGCCGGCTGGAGATACGACCCGAAGCTTTCTTT | CASSRLEIRPEAFF
TRBJ1-1 | TRBD1 | . | TRBV4-1 | TGCGCCAGCAGCCAAAACAGGGGGACTGAAGCTTTCTTT | CASSQNRGTEAFF
TRBJ2-7 | TRBD2 | . | TRBV9 | TGTGCCAGCAGCGTGGCAGCGGGAGCAGCCTCCTACGAGCAGTACTTC | CASSVAAGAASYEQYF
TRBJ1-1 | TRBD1 | . | TRBV28 | TGTGCCAGCGCCACCGGGACAGTGAGCACTGAAGCTTTCTTT | CASATGTVSTEAFF
TRBJ2-5 | TRBD2 | . | TRBV20-1 | TGCAGTGCAAATGGACTAGCGGGAAGTCAGACCCAGTACTTC | CSANGLAGSQTQYF
TRBJ1-2 | . | . | TRBV6-6 | TGTGCCAGCAGTTTAGACAGGATAAACTATGGCTACACCTTC | CASSLDRINYGYTF
TRBJ2-5 | TRBD1 | few | TRBV20-1 | TGCAGTGGTAACAGGGGGCAGGGGGAGACCCAGTACTTC | CSGNRGQGETQYF
TRBJ1-1 | TRBD1 | few | TRBV6-5 | TGTGCCAGCAGTCCCCCCCTGAGGACAGGGAAGACTGAAGCTTTCTTT | CASSPPLRTGKTEAFF
TRBJ2-1 | . | few | TRBV6-5 | TGTGCCAGCAGGCCCCCGGCGGGACGGGTCGGTGAGCAGTTCTTC | CASRPPAGRVGEQFF
TRBJ2-7 | . | . | TRBV7-2 | TGTGCCAGCAATGGGGCTAGCGACGAGCAGTACTTC | CASNGASDEQYF
TRBJ2-1 | TRBD2 | . | TRBV20-1 | TGCAGTGCCACAGACGCCGGGAGGCCAAATCATAACAATGAGCAGTTCTTC | CSATDAGRPNHNNEQFF
TRBJ2-2 | TRBD2 | . | TRBV7-8 | TGTGCCAGCAGCCCCCGGGGTAGCGGGAGGGCCGGCACCGGGGAGCTGTTTTTT | CASSPRGSGRAGTGELFF
TRBJ2-1 | TRBD2 | . | TRBV18 | TGTGCCAGCTCACCAGGGCCGGGAGGGTACAATGAGCAGTTCTTC | CASSPGPGGYNEQFF
TRBJ2-2 | . | . | TRBV9 | TGTGCCAGCACCCGGGGGAGCGGGCCGGCCGGGGAGCTGTTTTTT | CASTRGSGPAGELFF